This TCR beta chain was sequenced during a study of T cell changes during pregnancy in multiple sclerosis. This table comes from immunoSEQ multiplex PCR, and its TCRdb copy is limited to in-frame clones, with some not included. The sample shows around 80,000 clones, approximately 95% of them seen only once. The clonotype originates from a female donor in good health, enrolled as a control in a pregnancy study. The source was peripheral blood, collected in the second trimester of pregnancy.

The CDR3 protein is CASSDGPPGGQPQHF. CDR3 DNA: TGTGCCAGCAGTGACGGACCCCCGGGGGGTCAGCCCCAGCATTTT. V gene TRBV6-1 combines with J gene TRBJ1-5, with a tentative D call TRBD1 (5 bases). Germline-derived CDR1 and CDR2 are MNHNS and SASEGT. The CDR3 has 15 residues. V was shortened by 3 bases and J by 6 bases, with 15 bases between the two germline ends.